This T cell receptor beta chain was profiled in a study of T cells expressing NK-cell markers. Study-level information: In the group of eight sequenced donors, seven were HCMV-seropositive and one was seronegative. Notes on the study in general: Also leading the CD3+CD56-NKG2C+ fraction in several donors were these clonotypes.

This CDR3 is 17 amino acids long. With regard to this clonotype: Its antigen is not identified.

TCRdb re-called the 5' RACE reads and shows each CDR3 protein once, DNA omitted. Here the sample table reports more than 120,000 distinct CDR3 sequences. This clonotype was sampled from a man aged 18 to 30 in good health. Sample: blood T cells: a sorted CD56 or NKG2C T cell subset, CD4+ or CD8+ T cells, or bulk PBMC T cells (not recorded which). This chain uses TRBV12-3 or TRBV12-4 with TRBJ2-2; TCRdb returns TRBD2, unconfirmable since there is no DNA. The CDR3: CASSLYRLAANTGELFF.